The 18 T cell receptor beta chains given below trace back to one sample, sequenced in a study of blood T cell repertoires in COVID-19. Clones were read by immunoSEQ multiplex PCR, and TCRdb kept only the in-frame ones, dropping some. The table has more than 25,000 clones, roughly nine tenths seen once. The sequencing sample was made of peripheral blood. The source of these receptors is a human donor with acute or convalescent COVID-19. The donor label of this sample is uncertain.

The chain's CDR3 is CASSLTGGDYEQYF. As DNA, the CDR3 is TGTGCCAGCAGCTTAACAGGGGGCGACTACGAGCAGTACTTC. This sequence joins TRBV7-3 and TRBJ2-7, with 7 positions matching TRBD1. J gave up 3 bases and V 0 bases, and 2 bases lay outside the gene matches. Germline CDR1 reads SGHTA; CDR2 reads FQGTGA. The CDR3 totals 14 residues.

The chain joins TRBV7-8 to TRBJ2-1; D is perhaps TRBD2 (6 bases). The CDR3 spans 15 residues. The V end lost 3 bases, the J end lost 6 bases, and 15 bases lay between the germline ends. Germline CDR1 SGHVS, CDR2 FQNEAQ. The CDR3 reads CASSFVARRANEQFF. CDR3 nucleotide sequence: TGTGCCAGCAGCTTCGTAGCGCGGAGGGCCAATGAGCAGTTCTTC. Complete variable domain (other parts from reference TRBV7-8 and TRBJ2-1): GAGVSQSPRYKVAKRGQDVALRCDPISGHVSLFWYQQALGQGPEFLTYFQNEAQLDKSGLPSDRFFAERPEGSVSTLKIQRTQQEDSAVYLCASSFVARRANEQFFGPGTRLTVL.

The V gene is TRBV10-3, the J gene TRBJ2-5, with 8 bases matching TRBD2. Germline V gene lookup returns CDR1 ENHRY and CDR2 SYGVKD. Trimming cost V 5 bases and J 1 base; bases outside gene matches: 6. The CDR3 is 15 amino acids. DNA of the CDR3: TGTGCCATCAGTAGTAGCGGGGAGCTCCAAGAGACCCAGTACTTC. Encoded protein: CAISSSGELQETQYF.

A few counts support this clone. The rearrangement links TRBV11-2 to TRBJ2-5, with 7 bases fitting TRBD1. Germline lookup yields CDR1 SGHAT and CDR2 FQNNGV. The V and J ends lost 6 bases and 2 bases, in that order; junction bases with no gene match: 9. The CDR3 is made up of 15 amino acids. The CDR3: CASRREGARQETQYF. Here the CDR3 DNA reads TGTGCCAGCAGAAGAGAGGGGGCTCGGCAAGAGACCCAGTACTTC.

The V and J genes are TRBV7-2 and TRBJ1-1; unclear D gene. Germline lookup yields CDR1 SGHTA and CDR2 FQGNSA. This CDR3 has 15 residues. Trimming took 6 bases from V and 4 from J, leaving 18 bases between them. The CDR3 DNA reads TGTGCCAGCAGGGTCGAGGCACGGGGTAGCACTGAAGCTTTCTTT. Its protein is CASRVEARGSTEAFF.

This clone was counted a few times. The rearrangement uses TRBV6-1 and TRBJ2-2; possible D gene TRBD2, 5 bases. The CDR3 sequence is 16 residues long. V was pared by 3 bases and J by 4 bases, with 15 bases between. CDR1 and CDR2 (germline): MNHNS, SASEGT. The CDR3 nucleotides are TGTGCCAGCAGTGACCCCGGGGTTCGGGGCACCGGGGAGCTGTTTTTT. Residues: CASSDPGVRGTGELFF.

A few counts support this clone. Here the CDR3 DNA reads TGTGCCACCAGTGAGCAGGGGCTCGGTCAGCCCCAGCATTTT. This encodes CATSEQGLGQPQHF. The chain links TRBV24-1 to TRBJ1-5; the D gene is possibly TRBD1 (6 bases). This CDR3 has 14 amino acids. The germline V gene encodes CDR1 KGHDR and CDR2 SFDVKD. Trimming pared 4 bases from V and 6 bases from J, leaving 12 bases between.

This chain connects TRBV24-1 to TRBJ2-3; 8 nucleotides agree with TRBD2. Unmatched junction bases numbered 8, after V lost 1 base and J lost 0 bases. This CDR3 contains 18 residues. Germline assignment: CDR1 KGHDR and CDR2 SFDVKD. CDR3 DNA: TGTGCCACCAGTGATTTTCCGGGAGGGCCGTCTAGCACAGATACGCAGTATTTT. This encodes CATSDFPGGPSSTDTQYF.

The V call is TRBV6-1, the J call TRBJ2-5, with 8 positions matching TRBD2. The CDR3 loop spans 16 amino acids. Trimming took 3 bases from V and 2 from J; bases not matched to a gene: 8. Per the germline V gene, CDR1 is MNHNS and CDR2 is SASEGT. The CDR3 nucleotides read TGTGCCAGCAGTGATATTGGCGGGAGGCCTCAAGAGACCCAGTACTTC. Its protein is CASSDIGGRPQETQYF.

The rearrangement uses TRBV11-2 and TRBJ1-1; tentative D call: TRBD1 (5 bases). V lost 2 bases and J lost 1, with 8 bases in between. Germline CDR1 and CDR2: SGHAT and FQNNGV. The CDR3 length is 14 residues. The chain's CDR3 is CASSLQGGNTEAFF. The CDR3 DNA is TGTGCCAGCAGCTTACAGGGAGGGAACACTGAAGCTTTCTTT.

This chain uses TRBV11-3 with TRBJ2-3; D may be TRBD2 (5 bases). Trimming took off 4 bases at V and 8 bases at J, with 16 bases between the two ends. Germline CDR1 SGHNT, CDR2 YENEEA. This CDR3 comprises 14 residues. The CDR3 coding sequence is TGTGCCAGCAGCTGGGAGCTACGTGGTGGTACGCAGTATTTT. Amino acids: CASSWELRGGTQYF.

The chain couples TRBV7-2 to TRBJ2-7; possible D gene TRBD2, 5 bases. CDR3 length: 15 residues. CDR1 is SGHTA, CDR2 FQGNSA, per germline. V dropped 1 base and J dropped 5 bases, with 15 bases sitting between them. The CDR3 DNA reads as TGTGCCAGCAGCTTAGGTGGACTTCGAACCCACGAGCAGTACTTC. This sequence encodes CASSLGGLRTHEQYF.

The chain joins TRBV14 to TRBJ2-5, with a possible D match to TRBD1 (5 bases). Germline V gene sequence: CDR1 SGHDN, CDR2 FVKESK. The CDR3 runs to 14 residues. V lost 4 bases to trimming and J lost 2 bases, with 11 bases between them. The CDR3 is CASSLLGQQETQYF. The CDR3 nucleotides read TGTGCCAGCAGCCTCCTGGGGCAGCAAGAGACCCAGTACTTC.

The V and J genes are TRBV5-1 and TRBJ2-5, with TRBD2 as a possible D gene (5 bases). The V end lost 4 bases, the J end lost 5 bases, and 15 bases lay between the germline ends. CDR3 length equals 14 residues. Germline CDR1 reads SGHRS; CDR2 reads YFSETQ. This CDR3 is CASSPAGGGETQYF. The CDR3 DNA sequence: TGCGCCAGCAGCCCCGCAGGAGGTGGGGAGACCCAGTACTTC.

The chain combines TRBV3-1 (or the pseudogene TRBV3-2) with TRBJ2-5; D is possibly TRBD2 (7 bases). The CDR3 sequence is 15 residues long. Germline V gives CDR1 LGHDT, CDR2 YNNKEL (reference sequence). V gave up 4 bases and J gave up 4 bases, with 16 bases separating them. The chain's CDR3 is CASSPGRGRGETQYF. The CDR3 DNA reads TGTGCCAGCAGCCCCGGGCGGGGGCGAGGAGAGACCCAGTACTTC.

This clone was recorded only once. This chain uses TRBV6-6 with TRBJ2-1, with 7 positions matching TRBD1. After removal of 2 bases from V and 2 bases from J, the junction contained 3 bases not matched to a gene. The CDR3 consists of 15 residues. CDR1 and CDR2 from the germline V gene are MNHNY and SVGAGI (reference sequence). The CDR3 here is CASSYGDSTYNEQFF. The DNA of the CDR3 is TGTGCCAGCAGTTACGGGGACAGCACCTACAATGAGCAGTTCTTC.

CDR3 DNA: TGTGCCTGGAGTGTAGCCCGGGGCTCTGGAAACACCATATATTTT. It specifies CAWSVARGSGNTIYF. The chain joins TRBV30 to TRBJ1-3; the D is unclear. The CDR3 is made up of 15 amino acids. Trimming took 0 bases from V and 0 from J, leaving 9 bases between them. Germline V gene sequence: CDR1 GTSNPN, CDR2 SVGIG (reference sequence).

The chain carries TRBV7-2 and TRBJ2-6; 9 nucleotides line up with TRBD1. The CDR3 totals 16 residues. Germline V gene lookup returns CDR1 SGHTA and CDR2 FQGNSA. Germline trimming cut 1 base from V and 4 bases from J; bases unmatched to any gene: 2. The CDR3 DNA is TGTGCCAGCAGCTTAGGCGGACAGGGGGGGGCCAACGTCCTGACTTTC. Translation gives CASSLGGQGGANVLTF.